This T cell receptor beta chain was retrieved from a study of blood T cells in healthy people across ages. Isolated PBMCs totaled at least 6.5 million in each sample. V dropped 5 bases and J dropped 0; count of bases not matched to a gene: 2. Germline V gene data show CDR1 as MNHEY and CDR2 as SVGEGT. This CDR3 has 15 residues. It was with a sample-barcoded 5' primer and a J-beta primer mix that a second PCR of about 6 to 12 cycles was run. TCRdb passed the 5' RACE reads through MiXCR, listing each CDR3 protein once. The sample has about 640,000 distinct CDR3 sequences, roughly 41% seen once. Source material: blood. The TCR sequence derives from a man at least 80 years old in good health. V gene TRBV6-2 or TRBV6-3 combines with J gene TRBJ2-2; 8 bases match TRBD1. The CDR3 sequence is CASSQQGANTGELFF. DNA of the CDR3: TGTGCCAGCAGTCAACAGGGGGCGAACACCGGGGAGCTGTTTTTT.